The 31 T cell receptor beta chains below were found in one sample sequenced in a study of chemoradiotherapy in HPV16-positive cancers. The data were produced by immunoSEQ multiplex PCR, yet TCRdb's version contains in-frame clones alone and is incomplete. The repertoire holds roughly 28,000 clones, with approximately 90% as singletons. The material sequenced was blood, taken from a patient who underwent chemoradiotherapy. Receptors were obtained from a human donor with HPV-associated anogenital cancer.

V gene TRBV10-3 combines with J gene TRBJ2-1; D perhaps matches TRBD2 (6 bases). The germline CDR1 and CDR2 sequences are ENHRY and SYGVKD. V gave up 4 bases and J gave up 0 bases, with 13 bases separating them. This CDR3 region has 16 residues. DNA for the CDR3: TGTGCCATCAGTGCCAGCGGGTTGAGCTCCTACAATGAGCAGTTCTTC. Translating gives CAISASGLSSYNEQFF.

The V gene is TRBV7-6, the J gene TRBJ1-2, with 8 bases that match TRBD1. Germline V lookup: CDR1 SGHVS, CDR2 FNYEAQ. This CDR3 is 17 amino acids long. V lost 6 bases to trimming and J lost 4 bases; unmatched junction nucleotides: 16. CDR3: CASSTGTGINWGYGYTF. In DNA form, the CDR3 reads TGTGCCAGCAGTACCGGGACAGGCATAAATTGGGGCTATGGCTACACCTTC.

V usage is TRBV18 and J usage is TRBJ2-3; D ambiguous. The V end lost 3 bases, the J end lost 0 bases, and 10 bases lay between the germline ends. The CDR3 extends over 15 amino acids. Germline-derived CDR1 and CDR2 are KGHSH and LQKENI. The CDR3 sequence is CASSPRLVSTDTQYF. The CDR3 DNA follows: TGTGCCAGCTCACCTCGACTGGTTAGCACAGATACGCAGTATTTT.

This sequence joins TRBV5-4 and TRBJ1-2; 8 bases are shared with TRBD1. The ends lost 4 bases at V and 8 bases at J; junction bases unmatched: 10. From germline, CDR1 is SGHNT and CDR2 YYREEE (reference sequence). The CDR3 is 14 residues long. CDR3: CASSASDRVRGYTF. As DNA, the CDR3 is TGTGCCAGCAGCGCTTCGGACAGGGTTCGGGGCTACACCTTC.

The chain recombines TRBV27 with TRBJ2-7; 8 nucleotides line up with TRBD1. Germline values: CDR1 MNHEY, CDR2 SMNVEV (reference sequence). Losses at the gene ends were 5 bases for V and 3 bases for J; bases not matched to a gene: 3. This CDR3 comprises 13 residues. This chain's CDR3 is CASSVGQGYEQYF. CDR3 DNA: TGTGCCAGCAGTGTCGGACAGGGCTACGAGCAGTACTTC.

This clone was counted between two and nine times. The rearrangement joins TRBV5-1 to TRBJ1-1, with 9 bases identical to TRBD1. CDR1 is SGHRS and CDR2 is YFSETQ in the germline V gene. Trimming removed 2 bases from V and 3 bases from J; junction bases left unmatched: 2. The CDR3 sequence is 14 residues long. The CDR3 bases are TGCGCCAGCAGCTTACAGGGGGCAGACACTGAAGCTTTCTTT. Amino acids: CASSLQGADTEAFF. Full variable domain (rest looked up from reference TRBV5-1 and TRBJ1-1): KAGVTQTPRYLIKTRGQQVTLSCSPISGHRSVSWYQQTPGQGLQFLFEYFSETQRNKGNFPGRFSGRQFSNSRSEMNVSTLELGDSALYLCASSLQGADTEAFFGQGTRLTVV.

The chain carries TRBV27 and TRBJ2-5; 9 bases agree with TRBD2. Unmatched junction bases numbered 6, after V lost 4 bases and J lost 0 bases. The CDR3 sequence is 16 residues long. CDR1 is MNHEY and CDR2 is SMNVEV in the germline V gene (reference sequence). The CDR3 DNA is TGTGCCAGCAGTTCACTGACTAGCGGACACCAAGAGACCCAGTACTTC. Protein: CASSSLTSGHQETQYF.

The V call is TRBV6-5, the J call TRBJ2-7; TRBD2 is a possible D gene (5 bases). V was pared by 0 bases and J by 2 bases, with 11 bases between. There are 15 residues in the CDR3. From germline, CDR1 is MNHEY and CDR2 SVGAGI. CDR3 DNA: TGTGCCAGCAGTTACTCCGGGGTTGGGACCTACGAGCAGTACTTC. Encoded protein: CASSYSGVGTYEQYF.

The chain links TRBV2 to TRBJ2-7; 9 nucleotides line up with TRBD1. This CDR3 is 15 amino acids long. Trimming cost V 7 bases and J 11 bases; bases outside gene matches: 18. Germline V CDR1 and CDR2: SNHLY, FYNNEI. Here the CDR3 reads CASTPPGRTGAPKYF. Written as DNA, the CDR3 is TGTGCCAGCACTCCTCCGGGAAGGACAGGGGCTCCAAAGTACTTC.

The rearrangement uses TRBV11-2 and TRBJ1-4; D is unclear. This CDR3 comprises 14 residues. V was pared by 2 bases and J by 3 bases, with 7 bases between. Germline V CDR1 and CDR2: SGHAT, FQNNGV. The CDR3 sequence is CASSLLSPNEKLFF. As DNA, the CDR3 is TGTGCCAGCAGCTTATTGTCTCCTAATGAAAAACTGTTTTTT.

The chain couples TRBV7-3 to TRBJ1-2, with D possibly being TRBD1 (5 bases). The germline gives CDR1 SGHTA, CDR2 FQGTGA. Between the trimmed V and J ends, which lost 6 bases and 8 bases, there was a span of 22 bases. The CDR3 covers 15 residues. The CDR3 region is CASSNSPTGIEGYTF. As DNA, the CDR3 is TGTGCCAGCAGTAATTCCCCTACAGGAATTGAAGGCTACACCTTC.

This sequence joins TRBV7-2 and TRBJ1-4; 9 bases align to TRBD1. The CDR3 is made up of 19 amino acids. Germline CDR1 is SGHTA and CDR2 is FQGNSA. With 6 bases clipped from V and 8 bases from J, the junction kept 22 bases outside the gene matches. Here the CDR3 reads CASSHLSRGAGDRDEKLFF. The DNA of the CDR3 is TGTGCCAGCAGTCACCTAAGCAGGGGGGCCGGGGACAGGGACGAAAAACTGTTTTTT.

The rearrangement joins TRBV5-1 to TRBJ2-7; 8 nucleotides match TRBD1. Trimming at V came to 3 bases and at J to 5 bases, leaving 7 bases not matched to a gene. Germline V gene lookup returns CDR1 SGHRS and CDR2 YFSETQ. The CDR3 has 14 residues. This CDR3 is CASSSQGAFDEQYF. CDR3 DNA: TGCGCCAGCAGCTCGCAGGGGGCTTTCGACGAGCAGTACTTC.

This clone was detected only a few times. This sequence joins TRBV2 and TRBJ2-7; the D gene could be TRBD1 or TRBD2 (5 bases each). The CDR3 is 11 residues long. Germline V gene lookup returns CDR1 SNHLY and CDR2 FYNNEI. The CDR3 loop is CATRGPHEQYF. CDR3 sequence (DNA): TGTGCAACAAGGGGACCCCACGAGCAGTACTTC.

The V gene is TRBV4-3, the J gene TRBJ2-7; D may correspond to TRBD1 or TRBD2 (5 bases each). The CDR3 is 15 residues long. The V gene lost 0 bases and the J gene lost 2 bases, with 11 bases spanning the gap. Germline V gene sequence: CDR1 LGHNA, CDR2 YSLEER. The CDR3 reads CASSQDWQGPYEQYF. The CDR3 bases are TGCGCCAGCAGCCAAGATTGGCAGGGACCCTACGAGCAGTACTTC.

This rearrangement joins TRBV30 to TRBJ1-1, with D tentatively TRBD1 (5 bases). The CDR3 totals 15 residues. Per the germline V gene, CDR1 is GTSNPN and CDR2 is SVGIG (reference sequence). With 0 bases removed from V and 2 bases from J, the gap between germline ends came to 13 bases. The CDR3 DNA reads TGTGCCTGGAGTGTAGTTAGGGGTCTAAACACTGAAGCTTTCTTT. Amino acid sequence: CAWSVVRGLNTEAFF.

The V and J genes are TRBV7-9 and TRBJ2-3; TRBD1 might be the D (6 bases). Per germline, CDR1 SEHNR and CDR2 FQNEAQ (reference sequence). The V end lost 2 bases, the J end lost 3 bases, and 18 bases lay between the germline ends. The CDR3 is 17 amino acids. CDR3 sequence: CASSLINTGFGTDTQYF. CDR3 DNA sequence: TGTGCCAGCAGCTTAATCAACACAGGGTTCGGGACAGATACGCAGTATTTT.

This chain links TRBV5-1 with TRBJ1-1; no definite D call. The CDR3 totals 13 residues. The V end was cut by 2 bases, the J end by 1 base, with 6 bases between. Germline V CDR1 and CDR2: SGHRS, YFSETQ. DNA for the CDR3: TGCGCCAGCAGCTTCCCGGGGAACACTGAAGCTTTCTTT. Residues: CASSFPGNTEAFF.

V is TRBV15 and J is TRBJ2-2, with D maybe TRBD1 (5 bases). The CDR3 has 15 residues. In germline, CDR1 is LNHNV, CDR2 YYDKDF (reference sequence). V was shortened by 0 bases and J by 3 bases, with 8 bases between the two germline ends. CDR3: CATSRDRADTGELFF. CDR3 coding DNA: TGTGCCACCAGCAGAGACAGGGCGGACACCGGGGAGCTGTTTTTT.

The rearrangement uses TRBV6-5 and TRBJ1-1; D unclear. The CDR3 extends over 15 amino acids. Germline V gives CDR1 MNHEY, CDR2 SVGAGI. With 7 bases removed from V and 4 bases from J, the gap between germline ends came to 19 bases. The DNA for the CDR3 is TGTGCCAGCATGCCGGTGCGGCGGTGGGGCACTGAAGCTTTCTTT. This translates into CASMPVRRWGTEAFF.

The chain joins TRBV27 to TRBJ2-3; the D gene is possibly TRBD2 (5 bases). The length of the CDR3 is 13 residues. The germline V gene encodes CDR1 MNHEY and CDR2 SMNVEV (reference sequence). Trimming shortened V by 3 bases and J by 1 base, and 5 bases separated the two germline ends. Here the CDR3 DNA reads TGTGCCAGCAGTTTGAGGGGCACAGATACGCAGTATTTT. It yields the protein CASSLRGTDTQYF.

This chain uses TRBV27 with TRBJ2-3; the match to TRBD1 covers 11 bases. This CDR3 contains 16 residues. V was clipped by 2 bases and J by 3 bases; unmatched bases: 4. Germline V gene sequence: CDR1 MNHEY, CDR2 SMNVEV (reference sequence). Written as DNA, the CDR3 is TGTGCCAGCAGTTTAGGACAGGGGGCGCGAACAGATACGCAGTATTTT. The encoded protein is CASSLGQGARTDTQYF.

This clone came up a few times. This rearrangement joins TRBV7-9 to TRBJ1-1, with D unclear. V was shortened by 3 bases and J by 1 base, with 6 bases between the two germline ends. This CDR3 is built from 13 residues. Looked up from germline, CDR1 is SEHNR and CDR2 is FQNEAQ (reference sequence). This chain's CDR3 is CASSFVGNTEAFF. DNA of the CDR3: TGTGCCAGCAGCTTCGTCGGGAACACTGAAGCTTTCTTT.

The chain couples TRBV13 to TRBJ2-7, with 12 bases matching TRBD2. Germline CDR1 and CDR2: PRHDT and FYEKMQ (reference sequence). V trimming: 0 bases; J trimming: 4 bases; junction bases outside the gene matches: 10. The CDR3 length is 18 residues. In nucleotides, the CDR3 is TGTGCCAGCAGCTTAGGCCTGAGACTAGCGGGGGCGGCGTACGAGCAGTACTTC. Translated, it gives CASSLGLRLAGAAYEQYF.

The chain employs TRBV5-4 and TRBJ1-6; D remains unclear. The germline V gene has CDR1 SGHNT and CDR2 YYREEE (reference sequence). V lost 2 bases to trimming and J lost 5 bases, with 8 bases between them. The CDR3 contains 14 residues. CDR3 nucleotide sequence: TGTGCCAGCAGCTTTTTAGGAAATAATTCACCCCTCCACTTT. Translated, it gives CASSFLGNNSPLHF.

The CDR3 loop reads CASSLVGGGETQYF. The DNA of the CDR3 is TGTGCCAGCAGCTTGGTGGGGGGAGGGGAGACCCAGTACTTC. The chain employs TRBV5-4 and TRBJ2-5, with 7 bases matching TRBD2. The CDR3 totals 14 residues. Trimming at V came to 0 bases and at J to 5 bases, leaving 4 bases not matched to a gene. Germline loops: CDR1 SGHNT, CDR2 YYREEE (reference sequence).

DNA for the CDR3: TGTGCCAGCAGTTTAGGGTCGGGGAATACGTACACTGAAGCTTTCTTT. It specifies CASSLGSGNTYTEAFF. The V and J genes are TRBV28 and TRBJ1-1; D call uncertain. Per the germline V gene, CDR1 is MDHEN and CDR2 is SYDVKM. The CDR3 loop spans 16 amino acids. Trimming cost V 2 bases and J 3 bases, with 16 bases left between them.

This chain links TRBV27 with TRBJ1-2; D is undetermined. The CDR3 consists of 14 residues. Germline V lookup: CDR1 MNHEY, CDR2 SMNVEV (reference sequence). Trimming pared 0 bases from V and 8 bases from J, leaving 13 bases between. As DNA, the CDR3 is TGTGCCAGCAGTTTATCGATAAAAGGGTTCGGCTACACCTTC. Amino acid sequence: CASSLSIKGFGYTF.

J is TRBJ2-7 and V is TRBV7-2, with D unclear. V lost 1 base and J lost 3, with 7 bases in between. The CDR3 consists of 13 residues. Germline assignment: CDR1 SGHTA and CDR2 FQGNSA. This CDR3 is CASSLVVSYEQYF. The CDR3 nucleotides read TGTGCCAGCAGCTTAGTAGTCAGCTACGAGCAGTACTTC.

The chain joins TRBV7-9 to TRBJ1-1, with D uncertain. The length of the CDR3 is 14 residues. Trimming left V 6 bases short and J 3 bases short, with 14 bases between. Germline-derived CDR1 and CDR2 are SEHNR and FQNEAQ (reference sequence). The CDR3 DNA is TGTGCCAGCAGAAAAATCAAAGCGGACACTGAAGCTTTCTTT. Translation gives CASRKIKADTEAFF.

The CDR3 is CASSQSGLAGQETQYF. For the CDR3, the DNA is TGTGCCAGCAGCCAATCAGGACTAGCGGGTCAAGAGACCCAGTACTTC. V is TRBV4-2 and J is TRBJ2-5, with 11 bases fitting TRBD2. In germline, CDR1 is LGHNA, CDR2 YNFKEQ. With 2 bases clipped from V and 2 bases from J, the junction kept 4 bases outside the gene matches. CDR3 size: 16 residues.